This TCR beta chain was observed in a study of molecular identifiers for immune sequencing clone quantification. TCRdb re-derived calls from the PCR reads in MiXCR, one entry per CDR3 protein. The sample includes around 460,000 distinct CDR3 sequences, less than 30% seen only once; the top ten take 0.7% to 0.9%. This CDR3 comprises 13 residues. Trimming removed 0 bases from V and 5 bases from J, with 7 bases in between. Per the germline V gene, CDR1 is SEHNR and CDR2 is FQNEAQ (reference sequence). This clonotype has ten or more counts. Its antigen is undetermined. Study-wide findings and caveats: With a barcode shared among identical TCR molecules, highly expanded clone sizes could be underestimated.

The source of this sequence is a human donor in good health. Some libraries in this study had Jurkat cell RNA spiked in. This sequence joins TRBV7-9 and TRBJ2-5, with no clear D. The sequencing sample was made of naive CD8+ T cells from blood, with Jurkat cell RNA spiked in. Documented subset: FACS-sorted CD8+CD4-CCR7+CD45RA+ naive T cells. As DNA, the CDR3 is TGTGCCAGCAGCTTAGCATTCGCTGAGACCCAGTACTTC. Its translation is CASSLAFAETQYF.